The rows below give T cell receptor beta chains drawn from one sample of a study of blood T cell repertoires in COVID-19. This table comes from immunoSEQ multiplex PCR, and its TCRdb copy is limited to in-frame clones, with some not included. The table includes 200,000 to 250,000 clones, around 85% detected once. The material sequenced was peripheral blood. Receptor source: a woman in her 70s with COVID-19, enrolled during active disease. Both conserved end residues are trimmed from each CDR3. The D gene is left open where the match is weak. Size tells how often a clone was seen (once, few, many) or the class of an expanded clone, and some rows leave it out.

D gene,V gene,clone size,CDR3 protein
.,TRBV4-2,.,ASSQGAGETYEQY
.,TRBV11-3,.,ASSLETRNTEAF
TRBD2,TRBV5-1,.,ASSVTSGGSNEQF
.,TRBV5-1,.,ASSLLAGTYEKLF
.,TRBV3-1/TRBV3-2,.,ASSQDRETEAF
TRBD1,TRBV7-8,.,ASSRGAQGALYEQY
.,TRBV10-3,.,ATTELQVAGNTIY
TRBD2,TRBV3-1/TRBV3-2,.,ASSIWTSGRPSYEQY
.,TRBV19,.,ASSSGRTGELF
TRBD2,TRBV6-6,.,ASSQKMTGPGLAGQDTQY
TRBD1,TRBV18,.,ASSPLGTGSTDTQY
TRBD1,TRBV9,.,ASSAKDRGYGYT
.,TRBV6-5,.,ASGSWEGADTQY
TRBD1,TRBV7-2,.,ASSHPQGASSYNSPLH
TRBD1,TRBV25-1,.,ASSESDRAHGYT
TRBD1,TRBV11-2,once,ASSGPGQGGRGEQY